The 24 T cell receptor beta chains listed next were all sequenced from one sample in a study of T cells in Graves' hyperthyroidism and ophthalmopathy. Researchers took RNA transcripts and amplified the TCR beta CDR3 regions from them. First-round RT-PCR of the TCR CDR3 relied on the HTBI primer set. TCRdb recomputed calls from the multiplex PCR reads with MiXCR, one row per CDR3 protein. The sample has about 560,000 distinct CDR3 sequences; 15% to 20% are singletons. The sample taken for sequencing was blood. The receptor source for this set is a woman under 30 with Graves' hyperthyroidism.

This clonotype was seen a few times. The chain employs TRBV7-9 and TRBJ1-6, with a tentative D call TRBD1 (6 bases). The V and J ends lost 4 bases and 6 bases respectively, with 19 bases between them. This CDR3 is built from 17 residues. Germline V CDR1 and CDR2: SEHNR, FQNEAQ (reference sequence). CDR3: CASSSFGDTGRNSPLHF. The DNA for the CDR3 is TGTGCCAGCAGCTCCTTCGGGGACACGGGACGTAATTCACCCCTCCACTTT.

This clonotype was seen a few times. The chain links TRBV19 to TRBJ2-1; 8 bases map to TRBD2. Germline V gene data show CDR1 as LNHDA and CDR2 as SQIVND (reference sequence). V lost 3 bases and J lost 8; bases outside the gene matches: 9. The CDR3 runs 15 residues. CDR3 region: CASSMGTSRLDEQFF. Here the CDR3 DNA reads TGTGCCAGTAGTATGGGGACTAGTAGGTTGGATGAGCAGTTCTTC.

This clonotype was picked up a small number of times. The DNA of the CDR3 is TGCGCCAGCAGCTTAACCACTACCTCCTACGAGCAGTACTTC. Its protein product is CASSLTTTSYEQYF. This rearrangement joins TRBV5-1 to TRBJ2-7; no firm D call. V was cut by 2 bases and J by 0 bases, with 9 bases left in between. The CDR3 spans 14 residues. The germline V gene encodes CDR1 SGHRS and CDR2 YFSETQ.

The chain carries TRBV6-1 and TRBJ2-7; D unclear. Germline V gene lookup returns CDR1 MNHNS and CDR2 SASEGT. The V end was cut by 5 bases, the J end by 0 bases, with 20 bases between. The CDR3 totals 17 residues. The CDR3 nucleotides are TGTGCCAGCAGTCGCACCCCCCAATGGCAGTTCTCCTACGAGCAGTACTTC. Translation gives CASSRTPQWQFSYEQYF.

This clonotype was found many times. This rearrangement joins TRBV6-1 to TRBJ1-2, with D tentatively TRBD1 (5 bases). V was cut by 4 bases and J by 3 bases, with 21 bases left in between. The length of the CDR3 is 17 residues. Germline CDR1 MNHNS, CDR2 SASEGT. DNA for the CDR3: TGTGCCAGCAGTGTTGGCCGGGGCCTCGGGGGAGACTATGGCTACACCTTC. As protein: CASSVGRGLGGDYGYTF.

This clonotype was observed many times. The chain is built from TRBV10-3 and TRBJ2-5; D is perhaps TRBD2 (6 bases). Germline CDR1 reads ENHRY; CDR2 reads SYGVKD. Trimming stripped 8 bases from V and 2 bases from J, with 12 bases between. The CDR3 is 13 amino acids. CDR3 nucleotide sequence: TGTGCCATCGGGGGGAGGACTCAAGAGACCCAGTACTTC. Translation gives CAIGGRTQETQYF.

In this sample, this clonotype turned up many times. The rearrangement uses TRBV5-1 and TRBJ2-7; D perhaps matches TRBD2 (5 bases). V lost 0 bases to trimming and J lost 5 bases, with 15 bases between them. Germline V lookup: CDR1 SGHRS, CDR2 YFSETQ. This CDR3 spans 15 amino acids. DNA for the CDR3: TGCGCCAGCAGCTTGGAGAGGAGGCCTTCTAACGAGCAGTACTTC. It is translated as CASSLERRPSNEQYF.

The chain links TRBV12-5 to TRBJ2-1; either TRBD1 or TRBD2 may supply D (6 bases each). V lost 5 bases to trimming and J lost 6 bases, with 23 bases between them. The length of the CDR3 is 17 residues. Germline CDR1 LGHNT, CDR2 FRNRAP. The DNA for the CDR3 is TGTGCTAGTGGTGCCGAACTCGGGGGCGGTGGGTTCAATGAGCAGTTCTTC. This codes for CASGAELGGGGFNEQFF.

Ten or more counts support this clonotype. CDR3 DNA: TGTGCCAGCAGTTCAGATCCTGAAAAACTGTTTTTT. It translates to CASSSDPEKLFF. The chain carries TRBV28 and TRBJ1-4, with unresolved D. The V gene lost 4 bases and the J gene lost 7 bases, with 7 bases spanning the gap. Germline CDR1 reads MDHEN; CDR2 reads SYDVKM. The CDR3 loop spans 12 amino acids.

This clonotype was seen repeatedly, ten times or more. The chain carries TRBV7-6 and TRBJ2-7, with 12 bases lining up with TRBD2. This CDR3 contains 15 residues. J was trimmed by 2 bases and V by 4 bases; bases with no gene match: 3. Germline CDR1 and CDR2: SGHVS and FNYEAQ. The CDR3, as DNA: TGTGCCAGCAGCTACGGGACTAGCGGGCCCTACGAGCAGTACTTC. Residues: CASSYGTSGPYEQYF.

The V gene is TRBV5-1, the J gene TRBJ1-1, with 7 bases matching TRBD1. The germline V gene has CDR1 SGHRS and CDR2 YFSETQ. The CDR3 has 15 amino acids. Germline trimming cut 4 bases from V and 6 bases from J; bases unmatched to any gene: 12. CDR3 in amino acids: CASSPGITGVPEAFF. In DNA, the CDR3 is TGCGCCAGCAGCCCCGGGATTACAGGGGTACCTGAAGCTTTCTTT. Based on the CDR3 plus reference TRBV5-1 and TRBJ1-1, the full variable domain is KAGVTQTPRYLIKTRGQQVTLSCSPISGHRSVSWYQQTPGQGLQFLFEYFSETQRNKGNFPGRFSGRQFSNSRSEMNVSTLELGDSALYLCASSPGITGVPEAFFGQGTRLTVV.

This rearrangement joins TRBV19 to TRBJ1-5; 8 bases map to TRBD1. This CDR3 is built from 14 residues. Germline values: CDR1 LNHDA, CDR2 SQIVND (reference sequence). Losses at the gene ends were 9 bases for V and 2 bases for J; bases not matched to a gene: 6. DNA of the CDR3: TGTGCCAGCGAATCAGGGGGCGGCAATCAGCCCCAGCATTTT. It codes for CASESGGGNQPQHF.

This clonotype was found a few times. This chain links TRBV7-9 with TRBJ2-5, with D unclear. The CDR3 is 15 residues long. V shed 5 bases and J shed 2 bases, with 15 bases lying between them. CDR1 and CDR2 from the germline V gene are SEHNR and FQNEAQ (reference sequence). The CDR3 sequence: CASSPQTGLQETQYF. The CDR3 bases are TGTGCCAGCAGCCCTCAGACGGGTCTTCAAGAGACCCAGTACTTC.

As concerns this clonotype: At one boundary the junction diverges from the germline segment, which might be a read error. The CDR3 here is CASSEKGRGVF. In DNA form, the CDR3 reads TGTGCCAGCAGTGAAAAGGGACGGGGTGTCTTC. The genes are TRBV2 and TRBJ2-1; D assignment may be TRBD1 or TRBD2 (5 bases each). The CDR3 extends over 11 amino acids. The germline gives CDR1 SNHLY, CDR2 FYNNEI.

This clonotype was detected a few times. Just one base apart from a much larger clone, this may be a read error. The CDR3 does not close with the conserved phenylalanine or tryptophan, likely indicating a read error. The rearrangement uses TRBV7-2 and TRBJ1-1; D might be TRBD1 (6 bases). The CDR3 spans 17 residues. Germline V gene lookup returns CDR1 SGHTA and CDR2 FQGNSA. V was trimmed by 2 bases and J by 0 bases, leaving 16 bases between them. In nucleotides, the CDR3 is TGTGCCAGCAGCTTAATTGGGGGCGCCGGGCTGAACACTGAAGCTTTCATT. It codes for CASSLIGGAGLNTEAFI.

This clonotype has more than one count but fewer than ten. This chain joins TRBV7-9 and TRBJ1-5; 7 nucleotides align to TRBD1. Germline V lookup: CDR1 SEHNR, CDR2 FQNEAQ (reference sequence). This CDR3 has 13 residues. Trimming took 5 bases from V and 8 from J; bases not matched to a gene: 6. Here the CDR3 DNA reads TGTGCCAGCAGCCGACAGGGTCCTAAGCCCCAGCATTTT. This translates into CASSRQGPKPQHF.

This clonotype was counted at least ten times. This chain joins TRBV20-1 and TRBJ2-5; perhaps D is TRBD1 or TRBD2 (5 bases each). Trimming removed 5 bases at V and 5 bases at J, with 15 bases between. The CDR3 totals 13 residues. The germline gives CDR1 DFQATT, CDR2 SNEGSKA (reference sequence). The DNA for the CDR3 is TGCAGTGCTGGGACGGACGGGGTGGAGACCCAGTACTTC. Amino acids: CSAGTDGVETQYF.

The chain employs TRBV7-9 and TRBJ1-6; the D gene is possibly TRBD1 (5 bases). The CDR3 contains 16 residues. V was clipped by 1 base and J by 7 bases, with 14 bases between them. Germline V gives CDR1 SEHNR, CDR2 FQNEAQ (reference sequence). The CDR3 coding sequence is TGTGCCAGCAGCTTAGAGGCTTCAGGGAAAAATTCACCCCTCCACTTT. This translates into CASSLEASGKNSPLHF.

A few counts support this clonotype. This chain links TRBV27 with TRBJ2-5; perhaps TRBD2 as D (5 bases). This CDR3 is 15 amino acids long. V was clipped by 5 bases and J by 0 bases, with 13 bases between them. Germline V gene lookup returns CDR1 MNHEY and CDR2 SMNVEV (reference sequence). This CDR3 is CASSHFPGNQETQYF. The CDR3 nucleotides read TGTGCCAGCAGTCACTTCCCCGGGAACCAAGAGACCCAGTACTTC.

This clonotype was detected many times. The J gene is TRBJ2-1, the V gene TRBV20-1, with 9 bases identical to TRBD1. This CDR3 is built from 15 residues. Germline CDR1 reads DFQATT; CDR2 reads SNEGSKA (reference sequence). The ends lost 3 bases at V and 5 bases at J; junction bases unmatched: 8. The CDR3 loop reads CSASGGTGRDNEQFF. In nucleotides, the CDR3 is TGCAGTGCTAGTGGAGGGACAGGGCGGGACAATGAGCAGTTCTTC.

The chain joins TRBV7-9 to TRBJ1-1; D gene unclear. Trimming left V 2 bases short and J 1 base short, with 11 bases between. CDR1 is SEHNR, CDR2 FQNEAQ, per germline (reference sequence). The CDR3 covers 15 residues. The CDR3 protein is CASSLRPPGNTEAFF. CDR3 DNA: TGTGCCAGCAGCTTACGCCCCCCCGGGAACACTGAAGCTTTCTTT.

The chain is built from TRBV29-1 and TRBJ1-2, with D unclear. The germline gives CDR1 SQVTM, CDR2 ANQGSEA. The germline V and J ends were trimmed by 1 base and 5 bases, with 20 bases remaining between them. The length of the CDR3 is 16 residues. CDR3 DNA sequence: TGCAGCGTTGAAGGAAGGTCTTCCGAAGCCTTTTATGGCTACACCTTC. It specifies CSVEGRSSEAFYGYTF.

This clonotype was observed at least ten times. The CDR3 DNA sequence: TGCAGTGCGGATACACCACTAGAGGGAGACACAGATACGCAGTATTTT. This sequence encodes CSADTPLEGDTDTQYF. The chain is built from TRBV20-1 and TRBJ2-3, with D possibly matching TRBD2 (5 bases). V lost 6 bases and J lost 2, with 21 bases in between. This CDR3 region has 16 residues. Germline CDR1 DFQATT, CDR2 SNEGSKA (reference sequence).

In its sample, this clonotype was seen a few times. The genes are TRBV29-1 and TRBJ1-2; TRBD1 might be the D (6 bases). V dropped 6 bases and J dropped 3 bases, with 14 bases sitting between them. The CDR3 extends over 13 amino acids. The germline CDR1 and CDR2 sequences are SQVTM and ANQGSEA. The DNA of the CDR3 is TGCAGCGTCCCCAGGGGACAAGACTATGGCTACACCTTC. Its protein product is CSVPRGQDYGYTF.